This T cell receptor beta chain was sequenced during a study of cytomegalovirus exposure and HLA in healthy donors. Turning to this clone: What it binds is not known.

CDR3 length: 14 amino acids. Looked up from germline, CDR1 is LNHDA and CDR2 is SQIVND (reference sequence). The V end lost 7 bases, the J end lost 4 bases, and 16 bases lay between the germline ends. Study results and limitations: Follow-up analysis found HLA locus-dependent TCR association rates, highest for DRB1 and lowest for HLA-C.

The PCR had 60 Vbeta and 13 Jbeta primers. The repertoire was sequenced with immunoSEQ multiplex PCR; TCRdb's copy has only in-frame clones and lacks some. The sample shows around 90,000 clones, more than 60% of them seen only once. The sample comprised PBMCs. The J gene is TRBJ1-1, the V gene TRBV19; tentatively, D is TRBD1 (5 bases). The TCR originated in a man aged 25 to 40 in good health and CMV-seronegative. CDR3 amino acids: CASTPSAGLTEAFF. In DNA form, the CDR3 reads TGTGCCAGTACCCCTTCTGCGGGGCTCACTGAAGCTTTCTTT.